The entry below gives a single T cell receptor beta chain sequence along with its context. MiXCR was run by TCRdb on the 5' RACE reads, yielding one entry per CDR3 protein. Of 500,000 to 650,000 distinct CDR3 sequences in the sample, about 13% were seen once. This CDR3 has 14 residues. Germline CDR1 is LGHNA and CDR2 is YSLEER. The V end was cut by 3 bases, the J end by 0 bases, with 6 bases between. The record originates from a study of T cells after yellow fever vaccination. Study information: SMART-Seq v4 Ultra Low Input handled preparation of low-cell-number fractions.

Here the sequenced sample was PBMCs, taken on the day of the yellow fever booster vaccination. The chain has TRBV4-3 and TRBJ1-3, with a tentative D call TRBD1 (5 bases). This sequence originates from a man aged 25-45 years who received the YFV17D yellow fever vaccine. CDR3 bases: TGCGCCAGCAGCCACGGGGGCTCTGGAAACACCATATATTTT. It is translated as CASSHGGSGNTIYF.